This TCR beta chain derives from a study of shared clonotypes between healthy human individuals (TCRdb year 2020). For the study in its entirety: The cohort comprised a couple of women and three men aged 18 to 49 years. Blood TCR repertoires of four to six healthy adults were deeply sequenced to estimate repertoire size and the extent of clonotype sharing between individuals. Each donor's leukapheresis produced roughly between about 0.9 and 9.5 billion PBMCs. To increase sequencing depth and limit assay-specific biases, different laboratories used diverse techniques to prepare libraries and sequence TCR repertoires. For each donor, CD4 naive and CD4 memory were each given three plates, CD8 naive was given two plates, and CD8 memory was given one plate.

Using the deep immunoSEQ assay, multiplex PCR amplified TCR CDR3 regions from genomic DNA. Genomic DNA extracted from each cell subset was distributed evenly over all wells of several immunoSEQ 96-well plates, and each plate served as one replicate. For sorted subsets, 200 ng of genomic DNA, equivalent to tens of thousands of T cell genomes, went into each replicate PCR. Purified libraries were quantified with a Qubit 3.0 fluorometer, sized on a Bioanalyzer 2100, and re-quantified with the KAPA Library Quantification kit. Each immunoSEQ 96-well plate was sequenced on its own single-read 150-cycle Illumina NextSeq 550 flow cell. The paper's processing steps were these. Because the immunoSEQ output included only junctional sequences and no quality scores, the filtering could not be the same as the filtering used for full-length reads. To assign V/J genes and CDR3, sequences were annotated against IMGT germline references using PyIR, a Python wrapper for IgBLAST v1.9. Reads were removed for weak V/J assignments (E-value above 1e-6), missing CDR3, stop codons, out-of-frame junctions, or ambiguous translated residues. V3J clonotypes were defined as sequences sharing an identical inferred V gene, J gene, and CDR3 amino acid sequence. Percentage overlap between repertoires was computed as shared unique clonotypes divided by the size of the smaller repertoire. RTK rarefaction, the Chao1 estimator, and Recon v2.1 estimates of unobserved clonotypes were used to assess repertoire richness. Generation probabilities for all TCRbeta clonotypes obtained by the gDNA method from several donors were computed using OLGA. TCRdb holds this immuneACCESS table with in-frame rearrangements only. Some clones are missing; in checked studies, unresolved V genes explain under half, and the rest has no known cause. For V, J and clone size, that table is used; D and trimming come from the DNA. In all, the sample holds roughly 2.5 million clones, and around 94% of those were seen once. The leading ten clones occupy around 0.14% of the sample.

Germline trimming: 4 bases from V, 0 bases from J; junction bases outside gene matches: 3. The CDR3 spans 15 residues, from the cysteine through the phenylalanine. Only CDR3 DNA is held: 45 bases, read in frame from base 1. In the germline V gene, CDR1 corresponds to SGHRS and CDR2 to YFSETQ. Comments on this clone: Its binding antigen is unknown. Base qualities are not provided; no much larger clone lies one nucleotide away. This sample also contains other DNA sequences that code for the same CDR3.

The donors were healthy, HIV-negative adults who had no recently reported acute infections or vaccinations. Every donor was a Caucasian adult residing in Nashville, Tennessee, USA. Magnetic negative selection was used to enrich CD4+ T cells, after which naive cells were positively selected on CD45RA and the negative fraction became the memory subset. Blood was collected by leukapheresis, and PBMCs were isolated by Ficoll-Histopaque density gradient centrifugation and then cryopreserved in liquid nitrogen vapor phase. Analytical flow cytometry was used to check the purity and quantity of each magnetically sorted T cell population. Genomic DNA was isolated from every sorted fraction and measured by UV absorbance on a Nanodrop 2000c. Findings and caveats that apply to the study as a whole: Naive subsets generally had larger estimated clonotype richness than memory subsets. Even with the large sequencing depth, rarefaction of the sorted-subset datasets indicated that sequencing was incomplete. Pairwise subsampling led to the expectation that sequencing depth would affect the degree of clonotype sharing among donors. Because the study included a small number of donors, the genetic and exposure-history diversity represented was limited. Compared with non-shared clonotypes, clonotypes shared by all four sorted-subset donors had higher generation probabilities. When a handful of donors were compared, the shared fraction of clonotypes was roughly 4.8% for naive CD4, 3.5% to 4% for naive CD8, 2.3% for memory CD4, and 0.4% for memory CD8. Sampling was restricted to blood, and TCR repertoires in tissues likely differ from the TCR repertoires found in blood.

The sample comprised naive CD4+ T cells sorted from blood. Reading the label with the study, this specimen's cell subset or site is: CD45RA+ positively selected. This chain joins TRBV5-1 to TRBJ2-1, with 8 junctional bases fitting TRBD2. The sequence came from a man between 18 and 35 years old in good health. The CDR3 reads CASSPSGSSYNEQFF. In nucleotide form, the sequence is TGCGCCAGCAGCCCAAGCGGGAGCTCCTACAATGAGCAGTTCTTC.